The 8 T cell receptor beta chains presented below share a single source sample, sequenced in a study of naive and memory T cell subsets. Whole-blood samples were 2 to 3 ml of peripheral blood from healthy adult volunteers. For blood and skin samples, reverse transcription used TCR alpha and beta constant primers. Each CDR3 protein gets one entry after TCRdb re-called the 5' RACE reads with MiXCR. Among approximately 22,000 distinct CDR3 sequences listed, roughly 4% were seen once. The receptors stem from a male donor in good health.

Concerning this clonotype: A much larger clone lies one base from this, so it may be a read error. The CDR3 is CSISRGSGNTIYF. The DNA for the CDR3 is TGCAGCATTAGCAGGGGGTCTGGAAACACCATATATTTT. V usage is TRBV29-1 and J usage is TRBJ1-3, with 7 nucleotides matching TRBD1. Germline-derived CDR1 and CDR2 are SQVTM and ANQGSEA. V lost 8 bases and J lost 1; bases outside the gene matches: 5. The CDR3 covers 13 residues.

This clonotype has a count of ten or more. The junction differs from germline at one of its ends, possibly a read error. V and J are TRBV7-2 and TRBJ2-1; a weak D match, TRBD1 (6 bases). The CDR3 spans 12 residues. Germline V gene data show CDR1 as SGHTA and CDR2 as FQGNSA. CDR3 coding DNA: TGTGCCAGCAGCCGTGAACAGGGTAGGCTGAGCTTC. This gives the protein CASSREQGRLSF.

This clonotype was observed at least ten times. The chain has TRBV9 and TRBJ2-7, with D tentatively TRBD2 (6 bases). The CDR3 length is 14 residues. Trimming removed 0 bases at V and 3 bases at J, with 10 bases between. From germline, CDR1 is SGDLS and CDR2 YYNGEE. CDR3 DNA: TGTGCCAGCAGCGTAGCGGGAGTAGGCTACGAGCAGTACTTC. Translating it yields CASSVAGVGYEQYF.

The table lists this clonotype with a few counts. The CDR3 reads CASSKRPTSGGTDTTQYF. The CDR3 region has the DNA TGTGCCAGCAGCAAAAGACCTACTAGCGGGGGAACAGATACCACGCAGTATTTT. This chain links TRBV5-4 with TRBJ2-3; 11 nucleotides match TRBD2. The CDR3 contains 18 residues. Germline V gene data show CDR1 as SGHNT and CDR2 as YYREEE (reference sequence). Losses at the gene ends were 4 bases for V and 9 bases for J; bases not matched to a gene: 19.

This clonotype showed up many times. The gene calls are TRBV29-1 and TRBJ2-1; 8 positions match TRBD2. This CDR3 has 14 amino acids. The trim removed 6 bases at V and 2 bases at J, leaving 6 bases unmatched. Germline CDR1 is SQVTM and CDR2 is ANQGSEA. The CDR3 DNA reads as TGCAGCGTAAGCGGGGGACGAACCTACAATGAGCAGTTCTTC. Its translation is CSVSGGRTYNEQFF.

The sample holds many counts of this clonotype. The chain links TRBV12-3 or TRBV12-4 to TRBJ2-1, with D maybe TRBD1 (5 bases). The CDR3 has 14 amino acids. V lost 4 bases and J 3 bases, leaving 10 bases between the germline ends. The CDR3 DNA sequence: TGTGCCAGCAGTTGGCGACAGAACTACAATGAGCAGTTCTTC. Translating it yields CASSWRQNYNEQFF.

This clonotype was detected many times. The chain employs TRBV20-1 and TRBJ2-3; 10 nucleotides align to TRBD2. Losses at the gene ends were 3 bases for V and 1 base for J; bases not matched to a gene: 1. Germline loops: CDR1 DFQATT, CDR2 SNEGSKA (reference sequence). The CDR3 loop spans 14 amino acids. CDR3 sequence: CSARGTSGTDTQYF. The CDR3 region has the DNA TGCAGTGCTAGGGGGACTAGCGGCACAGATACGCAGTATTTT.

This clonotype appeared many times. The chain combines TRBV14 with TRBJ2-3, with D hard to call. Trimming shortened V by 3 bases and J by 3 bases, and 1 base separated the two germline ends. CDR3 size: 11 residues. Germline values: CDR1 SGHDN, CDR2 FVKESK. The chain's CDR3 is CASSHTDTQYF. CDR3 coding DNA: TGTGCCAGCAGCCATACAGATACGCAGTATTTT.